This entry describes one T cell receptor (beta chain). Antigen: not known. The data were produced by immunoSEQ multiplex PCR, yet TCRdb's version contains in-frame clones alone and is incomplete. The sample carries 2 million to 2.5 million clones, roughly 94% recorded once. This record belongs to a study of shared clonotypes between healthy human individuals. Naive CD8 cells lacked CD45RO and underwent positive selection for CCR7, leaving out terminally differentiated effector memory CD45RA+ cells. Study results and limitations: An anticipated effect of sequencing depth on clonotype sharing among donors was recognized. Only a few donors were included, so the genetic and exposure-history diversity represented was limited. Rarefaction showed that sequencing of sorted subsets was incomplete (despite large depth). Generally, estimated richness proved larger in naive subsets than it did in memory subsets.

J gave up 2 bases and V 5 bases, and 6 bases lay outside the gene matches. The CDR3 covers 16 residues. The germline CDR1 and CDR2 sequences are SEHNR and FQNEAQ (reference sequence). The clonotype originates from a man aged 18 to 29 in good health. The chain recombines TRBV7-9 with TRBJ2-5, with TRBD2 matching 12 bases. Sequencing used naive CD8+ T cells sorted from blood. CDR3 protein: CASSPFLAGGQETQYF. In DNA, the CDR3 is TGTGCCAGCAGCCCCTTTCTAGCGGGGGGGCAAGAGACCCAGTACTTC.